The clone carrying this T cell receptor beta chain turned up a few times. The antigen remains undetermined. TCRdb analysed the 5' RACE reads with MiXCR anew, one entry per CDR3 protein. The repertoire holds around 100,000 distinct CDR3 sequences, with roughly 4.5% as singletons. Time point reported: sample taken at primary tumor resection. No cell sorting; template was whole RNA from tumor, lung tissue or PBMC. CDR3 size: 14 residues. Deletions cut 2 bases from V and 8 bases from J, with 13 bases between. The record originates from a study of spatial heterogeneity in lung cancer. Study results and caveats: For expanded intratumoral alpha and beta TCRs, counts tracked tumor mutation counts.

This chain links TRBV12-3 or TRBV12-4 with TRBJ2-1; TRBD2 might be the D (5 bases). The clonotype comes from a male donor with early-stage non-small cell lung cancer. Sequencing used lung tumor tissue, obtained at surgery. The CDR3 is CASSLSSTRYEQFF. In DNA, the CDR3 is TGTGCCAGCAGTTTAAGCTCTACTAGATATGAGCAGTTCTTC.